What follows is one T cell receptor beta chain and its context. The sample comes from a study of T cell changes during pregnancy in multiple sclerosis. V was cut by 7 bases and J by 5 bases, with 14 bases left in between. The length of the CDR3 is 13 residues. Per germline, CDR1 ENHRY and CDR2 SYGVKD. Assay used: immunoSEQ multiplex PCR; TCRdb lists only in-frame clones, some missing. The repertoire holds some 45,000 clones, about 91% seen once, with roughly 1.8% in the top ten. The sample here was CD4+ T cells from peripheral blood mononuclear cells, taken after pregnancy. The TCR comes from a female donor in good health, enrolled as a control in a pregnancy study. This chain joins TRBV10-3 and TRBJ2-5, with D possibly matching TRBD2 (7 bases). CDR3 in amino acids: CAIKGGGPETQYF. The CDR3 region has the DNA TGTGCCATCAAAGGGGGAGGGCCGGAGACCCAGTACTTC.